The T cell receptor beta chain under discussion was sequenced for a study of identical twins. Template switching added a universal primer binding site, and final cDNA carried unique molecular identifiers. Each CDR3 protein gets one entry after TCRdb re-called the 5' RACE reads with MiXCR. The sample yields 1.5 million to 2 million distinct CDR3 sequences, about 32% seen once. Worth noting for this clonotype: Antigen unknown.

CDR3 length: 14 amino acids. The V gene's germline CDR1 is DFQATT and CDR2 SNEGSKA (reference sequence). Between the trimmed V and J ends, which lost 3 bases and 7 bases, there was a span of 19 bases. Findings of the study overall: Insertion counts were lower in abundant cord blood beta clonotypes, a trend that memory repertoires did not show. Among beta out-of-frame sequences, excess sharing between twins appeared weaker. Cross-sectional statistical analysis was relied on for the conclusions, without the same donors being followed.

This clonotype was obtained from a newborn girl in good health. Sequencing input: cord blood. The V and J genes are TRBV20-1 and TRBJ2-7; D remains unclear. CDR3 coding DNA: TGCAGTGCTAGGAAAGGAGCGTCCTACAATGAGCAGTACTTC. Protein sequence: CSARKGASYNEQYF.